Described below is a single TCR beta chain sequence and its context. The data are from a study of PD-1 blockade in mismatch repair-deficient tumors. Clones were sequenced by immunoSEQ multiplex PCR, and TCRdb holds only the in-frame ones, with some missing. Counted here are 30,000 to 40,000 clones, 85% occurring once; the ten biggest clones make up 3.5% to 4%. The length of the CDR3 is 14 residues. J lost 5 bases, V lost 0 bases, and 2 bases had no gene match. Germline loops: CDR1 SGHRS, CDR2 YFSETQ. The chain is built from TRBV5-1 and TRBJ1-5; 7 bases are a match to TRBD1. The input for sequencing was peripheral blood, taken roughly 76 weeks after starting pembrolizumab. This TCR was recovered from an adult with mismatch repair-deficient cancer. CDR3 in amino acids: CASSLDTGDQPQHF. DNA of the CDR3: TGCGCCAGCAGCTTGGATACAGGGGATCAGCCCCAGCATTTT.